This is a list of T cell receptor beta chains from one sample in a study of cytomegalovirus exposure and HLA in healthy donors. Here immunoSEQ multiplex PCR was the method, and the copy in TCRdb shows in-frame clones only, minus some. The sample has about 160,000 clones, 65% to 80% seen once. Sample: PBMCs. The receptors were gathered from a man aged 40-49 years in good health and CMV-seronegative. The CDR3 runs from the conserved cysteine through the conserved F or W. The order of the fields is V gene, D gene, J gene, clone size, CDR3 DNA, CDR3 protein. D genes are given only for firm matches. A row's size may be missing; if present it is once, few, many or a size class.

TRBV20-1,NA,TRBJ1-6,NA,TGCAGTCCAAGGAGGAATCCCCTCCACTTT,CSPRRNPLHF
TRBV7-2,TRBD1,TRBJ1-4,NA,TGTGCCAGCAGCCCATGGACAGGGGGTGAAAAACTGTTTTTT,CASSPWTGGEKLFF
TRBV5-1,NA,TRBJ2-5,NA,TGCGCCAGCAGCTTGGCCCTACCTCAAGAGACCCAGTACTTC,CASSLALPQETQYF
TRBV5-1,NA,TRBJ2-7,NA,TGCGCCAGCAGCTTACAGGGCCTACAAGCCTACGAGCAGTACTTC,CASSLQGLQAYEQYF
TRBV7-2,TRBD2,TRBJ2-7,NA,TGTGCCAGCAGCTTAAGCTTCGGCGGGAGGGCCCACGAGCAGTACTTC,CASSLSFGGRAHEQYF
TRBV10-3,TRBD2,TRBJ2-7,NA,TGTGCCATCAGTGAGCCAGGACTAGCGGGAGGTGCCTACGAGCAGTACTTC,CAISEPGLAGGAYEQYF
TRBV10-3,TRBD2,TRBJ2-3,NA,TGTGCCATCAGTGAGTCCGGGGCGGGGGGAGATACGCAGTATTTT,CAISESGAGGDTQYF
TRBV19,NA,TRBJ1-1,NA,TGTGCCAGTAGAAACGGGGGCACTGAAGCTTTCTTT,CASRNGGTEAFF
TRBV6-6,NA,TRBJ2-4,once,TGTGCCAGCAGTTCCCAGGGAAACATTCAGTACTTC,CASSSQGNIQYF
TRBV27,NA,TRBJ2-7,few,TGTGCCAGCAGTTCGGGGGGACATTCCTACGAGCAGTACTTC,CASSSGGHSYEQYF
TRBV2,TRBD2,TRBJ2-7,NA,TGTGCCAGCAGTGAAACCATCCTAGCGGGAGTTGTCTACGAGCAGTACTTC,CASSETILAGVVYEQYF
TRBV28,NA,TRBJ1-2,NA,TGTGCCAGCAGTTTACAGAACTATGGCTACACCTTC,CASSLQNYGYTF
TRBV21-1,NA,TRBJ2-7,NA,TGTGCCAGCAGCCCAGGCACCAGCGGGAGCGCCTACGAGCAGTACTTC,CASSPGTSGSAYEQYF
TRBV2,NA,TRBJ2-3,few,TGTGCCAGCAGTTACCGGGGGTCGAACGCAGATACGCAGTATTTT,CASSYRGSNADTQYF
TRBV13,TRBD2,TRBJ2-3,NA,TGTGCCAGCAGCGCTAGCGGGGATGATACGCAGTATTTT,CASSASGDDTQYF
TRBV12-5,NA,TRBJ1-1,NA,TGTGCTAGTGGTTGGGGGGGTAGCAACACTGAAGCTTTCTTT,CASGWGGSNTEAFF